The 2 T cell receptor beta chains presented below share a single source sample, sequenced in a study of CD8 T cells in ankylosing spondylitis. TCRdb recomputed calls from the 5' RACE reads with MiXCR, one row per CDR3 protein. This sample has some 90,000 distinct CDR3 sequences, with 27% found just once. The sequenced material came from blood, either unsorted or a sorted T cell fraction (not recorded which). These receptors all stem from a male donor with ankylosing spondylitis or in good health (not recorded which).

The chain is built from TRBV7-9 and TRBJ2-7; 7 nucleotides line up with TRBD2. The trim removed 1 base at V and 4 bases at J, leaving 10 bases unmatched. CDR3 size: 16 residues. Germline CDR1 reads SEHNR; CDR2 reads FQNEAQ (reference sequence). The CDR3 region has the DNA TGTGCCAGCAGCTTAGTATCAGGCGGGAGTGGGTACGAGCAGTACTTC. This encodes CASSLVSGGSGYEQYF.

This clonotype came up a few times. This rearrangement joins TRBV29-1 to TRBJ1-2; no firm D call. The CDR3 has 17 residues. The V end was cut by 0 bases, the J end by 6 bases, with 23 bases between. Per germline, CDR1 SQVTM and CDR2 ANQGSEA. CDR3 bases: TGCAGCGTTGAAGATCGGGCGGGTAGTTGGTCTCGGCATGGCTACACCTTC. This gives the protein CSVEDRAGSWSRHGYTF. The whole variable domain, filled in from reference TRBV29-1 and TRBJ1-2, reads SAVISQKPSRDICQRGTSLTIQCQVDSQVTMMFWYRQQPGQSLTLIATANQGSEATYESGFVIDKFPISRPNLTFSTLTVSNMSPEDSSIYLCSVEDRAGSWSRHGYTFGSGTRLTVV.